Presented here are 2 T cell receptor beta chains from one specimen sequenced in a study of identical twins (dated by TCRdb to the mid-2010s). Library preparation used 5' RACE. Sequencing used an Illumina HiSeq 2000. The public reads were reprocessed in TCRdb via fastp at Q25 and MiXCR, keeping in-frame beta chains. Rows are combined by CDR3 protein, so each entry shows the most common genes and DNA. This sample lists nearly 250,000 distinct CDR3 sequences; 5.5% to 7% were detected once. The top ten clonotypes cover around 3.4% of the sample. Another study also made use of these data, one on yellow fever vaccine responses in identical twins.

Material: memory (CD45RO+) T cells sorted from blood. The label giving this sample's cell subset or site can be read as: CD45RO+ enriched T cells. The receptors were sampled from a young woman in good health.

This clonotype was seen many times. The chain employs TRBV12-3 or TRBV12-4 and TRBJ2-4; D is possibly TRBD2 (5 bases). CDR3 size: 15 residues. Trimming removed 6 bases at V and 5 bases at J, with 17 bases between. For the CDR3, the DNA is TGTGCCAGCAGCCCGCGGACTGGATTTCAAAACATTCAGTACTTC. It yields the protein CASSPRTGFQNIQYF.

This clonotype occurred many times. This chain joins TRBV20-1 and TRBJ2-3; weak D call: TRBD1 (5 bases). Germline CDR1 DFQATT, CDR2 SNEGSKA (reference sequence). The CDR3 covers 12 residues. The CDR3: CSEGRGTDTQYF. The DNA of the CDR3 is TGCAGCGAAGGCAGGGGCACAGATACGCAGTATTTT.